The subject of this entry is one T cell receptor (beta chain). Per the original methods: For nucleated cells, counts were estimated from reference gene primer amplification. Here immunoSEQ multiplex PCR was the method, and the copy in TCRdb shows in-frame clones only, minus some. That table furnishes V, J and clone size, whereas the DNA furnished D and trimming. The profile shows over 150,000 clones, about three quarters of them singletons. The sample is drawn from a study of blood T cell repertoires in COVID-19. Turning to the study itself: T cells, B-cell-depleted T cells, or PBMCs provided the cDNA or gDNA that served as material.

The CDR3 runs 13 residues. The V and J ends lost 3 bases and 5 bases respectively, with 10 bases between them. Germline V gene sequence: CDR1 SGDLS, CDR2 YYNGEE. The source material was peripheral blood. The chain couples TRBV9 to TRBJ2-3; D possibly corresponds to TRBD2 (5 bases). The TCR originated in a man between 65 and 85 years old with acute or convalescent COVID-19. The CDR3 nucleotides read TGTGCCAGCAGCGCTCCTACTAGAGATACGCAGTATTTT. It codes for CASSAPTRDTQYF. Supplemented by reference TRBV9 and TRBJ2-3, the full variable domain reads DSGVTQTPKHLITATGQRVTLRCSPRSGDLSVYWYQQSLDQGLQFLIQYYNGEERAKGNILERFSAQQFPDLHSELNLSSLELGDSALYFCASSAPTRDTQYFGPGTRLTVL.